The rows below give T cell receptor beta chains drawn from one sample of a study of T cell responses to AZD1222 COVID-19 vaccine. Only in-frame clones appear in the TCRdb table, and some are missing; sequencing was by immunoSEQ multiplex PCR. The sample lists 95,000 or so clones, approximately 91% occurring once. Sequenced material: peripheral blood, taken on day 0 of AZD1222 vaccination. These receptors were taken from an adult in good health. CDR3s include the opening cysteine and the closing phenylalanine or tryptophan. The order of the fields is clone size, V gene, D gene, J gene, CDR3 DNA, CDR3 protein. A D gene is named only where the DNA matches it firmly. The size entry is marked missing in some rows and otherwise reads once, few, many or a size class.

size: NA; V: TRBV10-1; D: NA; J: TRBJ2-2; DNA: TGCGCCAGCAGTGAGCGAACGAACACCGGGGAGCTGTTTTTT; CDR3: CASSERTNTGELFF
size: NA; V: TRBV25-1; D: NA; J: TRBJ1-1; DNA: TGTGCCAGCAGTGATAGGACTCATGAAGCTTTCTTT; CDR3: CASSDRTHEAFF
size: once; V: TRBV6-1; D: NA; J: TRBJ2-2; DNA: TGTGCCAGCAGTGTTCTGGGCGGGGGACAACCTGGGGAGCTGTTTTTT; CDR3: CASSVLGGGQPGELFF
size: few; V: TRBV30; D: NA; J: TRBJ2-7; DNA: TGTGCCTGGAGTGGTTTTGGGGGGGGCAGTGGCGAGCAGTACTTC; CDR3: CAWSGFGGGSGEQYF
size: NA; V: TRBV5-5; D: TRBD2; J: TRBJ2-3; DNA: TGTGCCAGCAGCCTACGTTCGGGTAGCGGGGGATCGTCTAGCACAGATACGCAGTATTTT; CDR3: CASSLRSGSGGSSSTDTQYF
size: once; V: TRBV21-1; D: NA; J: TRBJ1-2; DNA: TGTGCCAGCGTGAATTCTAACTATGGCTACACCTTC; CDR3: CASVNSNYGYTF
size: NA; V: TRBV5-1; D: TRBD2; J: TRBJ2-7; DNA: TGCGCCAGCAGCTGGGCTAGCGGGGCCTACGAGCAGTACTTC; CDR3: CASSWASGAYEQYF
size: NA; V: TRBV19; D: NA; J: TRBJ1-3; DNA: TGTGCCAGTCGTCGGGCGCCTACTGGAAACACCATATATTTT; CDR3: CASRRAPTGNTIYF
size: NA; V: TRBV9; D: NA; J: TRBJ2-7; DNA: TGTGCCAGCAGCTCCCCCTGGGGGGCCGTCTCCTACGAGCAGTACTTC; CDR3: CASSSPWGAVSYEQYF
size: NA; V: TRBV4-1; D: TRBD1; J: TRBJ1-1; DNA: TGCGCCAGCAGCCAAGCCCTGGGGACAGGGACCGTGAACACTGAAGCTTTCTTT; CDR3: CASSQALGTGTVNTEAFF
size: NA; V: TRBV10-1; D: NA; J: TRBJ1-5; DNA: TGCGCCAGCAGGACAGAACCAGGACGGCAGAATCAGCCCCAGCATTTT; CDR3: CASRTEPGRQNQPQHF
size: NA; V: TRBV6-5; D: NA; J: TRBJ2-7; DNA: TGTGCCAGCTTCTGGGGGGACGGGCAGTACTTC; CDR3: CASFWGDGQYF
size: NA; V: TRBV9; D: TRBD1; J: TRBJ2-7; DNA: TGTGCCAGCAGCCCGGGGACAGCTCTTTCCTACGAGCAGTACTTC; CDR3: CASSPGTALSYEQYF
size: once; V: TRBV25-1; D: TRBD1; J: TRBJ1-2; DNA: TGTGCCAGCAGTGAATACGGGACAGCCTCGATTACCTTC; CDR3: CASSEYGTASITF
size: NA; V: TRBV5-1; D: TRBD1; J: TRBJ2-5; DNA: TGCGCCAGCAGCTTTCAAGGGGGCATGGAGGAGACCCAGTACTTC; CDR3: CASSFQGGMEETQYF
size: NA; V: TRBV3-1/TRBV3-2; D: NA; J: TRBJ2-5; DNA: TGTGCCAGCAGCCAAGATTTTGGGACTCGGTTTCCAGAGACCCAGTACTTC; CDR3: CASSQDFGTRFPETQYF
size: NA; V: TRBV7-9; D: NA; J: TRBJ1-3; DNA: TGTGCCAGCAGCAATAGTGGGTCTGGAAACACCATATATTTT; CDR3: CASSNSGSGNTIYF
size: NA; V: TRBV19; D: TRBD1; J: TRBJ1-2; DNA: TGTGCCAGTAGTATGGCCCGGCAGGGGGTCGGGGCCTATGGCTACACCTTC; CDR3: CASSMARQGVGAYGYTF
size: once; V: TRBV11-1; D: NA; J: TRBJ1-1; DNA: TGTGCCAGCAGCTTAGGTAGTAGGGGGACTGAAGCTTTCTTT; CDR3: CASSLGSRGTEAFF
size: once; V: TRBV6-5; D: NA; J: TRBJ1-1; DNA: TGTGCCAGCAAGAGGGGACGTAGCACTGAAGCTTTCTTT; CDR3: CASKRGRSTEAFF
size: NA; V: TRBV19; D: NA; J: TRBJ1-3; DNA: TGTGCCAGTGAATTATCGTACTCTGGAAACACCATATATTTT; CDR3: CASELSYSGNTIYF
size: NA; V: TRBV2; D: NA; J: TRBJ2-7; DNA: TGTGCCAGCACCGGGAAGGGGTACGAGCAGTACTTC; CDR3: CASTGKGYEQYF
size: NA; V: TRBV4-3; D: NA; J: TRBJ2-1; DNA: TGCGCCAGCAGCCAAGAGGGGCACAATGAGCAGTTCTTC; CDR3: CASSQEGHNEQFF
size: NA; V: TRBV5-1; D: NA; J: TRBJ1-5; DNA: TGCGCCAGCAGGACCGATAGCAATCAGCCCCAGCATTTT; CDR3: CASRTDSNQPQHF
size: NA; V: TRBV10-3; D: TRBD1; J: TRBJ1-2; DNA: TGTGCCATCAGTGAGGGGGACAGGGCGGGCGGCCACACCTTC; CDR3: CAISEGDRAGGHTF
size: once; V: TRBV5-1; D: NA; J: TRBJ1-6; DNA: TGCGCCAGCAGCTGGGCTGGGCAGGGTAATTCACCCCTCCACTTT; CDR3: CASSWAGQGNSPLHF
size: NA; V: TRBV5-6; D: TRBD1; J: TRBJ1-5; DNA: TGTGCCAGCAGCTTGGGAACAGGGGCTCAGCCCCAGCATTTT; CDR3: CASSLGTGAQPQHF
size: NA; V: TRBV5-1; D: NA; J: TRBJ2-3; DNA: TGCGCCAGCAGCTGGGGGGGCCGGACAGATACGCAGTATTTT; CDR3: CASSWGGRTDTQYF
size: once; V: TRBV6-1; D: NA; J: TRBJ1-6; DNA: TGTGCCAGCAGTGGAACAGTTCGCTCCTATAATTCACCCCTCCACTTT; CDR3: CASSGTVRSYNSPLHF
size: few; V: TRBV6-4; D: NA; J: TRBJ2-6; DNA: TGTGCCAGCAGTGACTCGCACTCTGGGGCCAACGTCCTGACTTTC; CDR3: CASSDSHSGANVLTF
size: NA; V: TRBV6-6; D: NA; J: TRBJ1-1; DNA: TGTGCCAGCAGAAAGACAGGTGACACTGAAGCTTTCTTT; CDR3: CASRKTGDTEAFF
size: NA; V: TRBV18; D: TRBD1; J: TRBJ2-3; DNA: TGTGCCAGCTCACCACCGGGACAGGGGTCAGATACGCAGTATTTT; CDR3: CASSPPGQGSDTQYF
size: NA; V: TRBV5-8; D: NA; J: TRBJ2-5; DNA: TGTGCCAGCAGCTTGGGACAGGGAGGTCGGGAGACCCAGTACTTC; CDR3: CASSLGQGGRETQYF
size: NA; V: TRBV4-1; D: NA; J: TRBJ1-1; DNA: TGCGCCAGCAGCCAAGTATTCCAGCAGAACACTGAAGCTTTCTTT; CDR3: CASSQVFQQNTEAFF
size: NA; V: TRBV11-3; D: NA; J: TRBJ2-7; DNA: TGTGCCAGCAGCTCCCCCGGGACCTCCTACTACGAGCAGTACTTC; CDR3: CASSSPGTSYYEQYF
size: NA; V: TRBV6-6; D: NA; J: TRBJ1-2; DNA: TGTGCCAGCAGTTACTCGAGTACAGGGTATGGCTACACCTTC; CDR3: CASSYSSTGYGYTF
size: NA; V: TRBV9; D: NA; J: TRBJ1-1; DNA: TGTGCCAGCAGCGCCGGCACTGAAGCTTTCTTT; CDR3: CASSAGTEAFF
size: NA; V: TRBV6-5; D: NA; J: TRBJ1-1; DNA: TGTGCCAGCTACCGGGTTAATAGTGATGAAGCTTTCTTT; CDR3: CASYRVNSDEAFF
size: NA; V: TRBV28; D: TRBD1; J: TRBJ2-6; DNA: TGTGCCAGCAGTTCTGGGACAGTGACTGGGGCCAACGTCCTGACTTTC; CDR3: CASSSGTVTGANVLTF
size: NA; V: TRBV6-5; D: TRBD2; J: TRBJ2-3; DNA: TGTGCCAGCAGTCCCCGGACTAGCGGGGGCAGTACGCAGTATTTT; CDR3: CASSPRTSGGSTQYF
size: once; V: TRBV2; D: NA; J: TRBJ1-4; DNA: TGTGCCAGCAGTTCCGTTGAAAAACTGTTTTTT; CDR3: CASSSVEKLFF
size: NA; V: TRBV9; D: NA; J: TRBJ2-5; DNA: TGTGCCAGCAGCGTAGGAGACAGCTCCCTTCTCCAAGAGACCCAGTACTTC; CDR3: CASSVGDSSLLQETQYF
size: NA; V: TRBV18; D: TRBD1; J: TRBJ1-1; DNA: TGTGCCAGCTCACCAATCGGGACAGGAGATACTGAAGCTTTCTTT; CDR3: CASSPIGTGDTEAFF
size: once; V: TRBV29-1; D: NA; J: TRBJ1-5; DNA: TGCAGCGTCGGACACACCAATCAGCCCCAGCATTTT; CDR3: CSVGHTNQPQHF
size: NA; V: TRBV19; D: TRBD1; J: TRBJ1-2; DNA: TGTGCCAGTACTCCGACAGGGAGGAACTATGGCTACACCTTC; CDR3: CASTPTGRNYGYTF
size: NA; V: TRBV2; D: TRBD1; J: TRBJ1-5; DNA: TGTGCCAGCAGTGACGACAGGGTATATCAGCCCCAGCATTTT; CDR3: CASSDDRVYQPQHF
size: NA; V: TRBV10-2; D: TRBD1; J: TRBJ2-7; DNA: TGCGCCAGCAGCTTGACAGGGCCCTACGAGCAGTACTTC; CDR3: CASSLTGPYEQYF
size: NA; V: TRBV11-2; D: TRBD2; J: TRBJ2-7; DNA: TGTGCCAGCAGCTTTACTAGCGGTCCAACCTACGAGCAGTACTTC; CDR3: CASSFTSGPTYEQYF
size: NA; V: TRBV3-1/TRBV3-2; D: NA; J: TRBJ1-1; DNA: TGTGCCAGCAGCCAAGGCTGGGGATTGAACACTGAAGCTTTCTTT; CDR3: CASSQGWGLNTEAFF
size: NA; V: TRBV9; D: TRBD1; J: TRBJ2-1; DNA: TGTGCCAGCAGCGTAGAGACAGGGGCAGGCAATGAGCAGTTCTTC; CDR3: CASSVETGAGNEQFF
size: NA; V: TRBV27; D: NA; J: TRBJ1-2; DNA: TGTGCCAGCAGTCTAGACAGCCTCTATGGCTACACCTTC; CDR3: CASSLDSLYGYTF
size: NA; V: TRBV5-1; D: NA; J: TRBJ2-5; DNA: TGCGCCAGCAGCTTGAGCAGCGGGGAGACCCAGTACTTC; CDR3: CASSLSSGETQYF
size: NA; V: TRBV4-1; D: TRBD1; J: TRBJ1-5; DNA: TGCGCCAGCAGCCAGAGACAGGGTGGAAATCAGCCCCAGCATTTT; CDR3: CASSQRQGGNQPQHF
size: once; V: TRBV6-2/TRBV6-3; D: NA; J: TRBJ2-2; DNA: TGTGCCAGCAGCCCCATTGGGTTGTATTCGGCCGGGGAGCTGTTTTTT; CDR3: CASSPIGLYSAGELFF